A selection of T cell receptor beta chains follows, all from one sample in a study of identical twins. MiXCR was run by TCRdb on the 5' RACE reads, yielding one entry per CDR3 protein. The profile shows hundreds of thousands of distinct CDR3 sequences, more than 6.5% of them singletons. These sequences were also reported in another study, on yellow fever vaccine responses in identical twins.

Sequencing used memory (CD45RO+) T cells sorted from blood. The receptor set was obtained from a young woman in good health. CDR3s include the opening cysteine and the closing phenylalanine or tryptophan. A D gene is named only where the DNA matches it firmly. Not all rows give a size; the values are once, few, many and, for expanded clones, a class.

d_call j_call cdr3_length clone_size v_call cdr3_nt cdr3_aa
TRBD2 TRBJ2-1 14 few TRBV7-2 TGTGCCAGCAGCTTCGGACTAGCATTTAGGGAGCAGTTCTTC CASSFGLAFREQFF
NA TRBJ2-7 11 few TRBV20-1 TGCAGTGCCGGGGAAGGCCCCAAGCAGTACTTC CSAGEGPKQYF
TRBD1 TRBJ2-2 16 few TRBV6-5 TGTGCCAGCAGTTTCGGACAGGGGGACGTTACCGGGGAGCTGTTTTTT CASSFGQGDVTGELFF
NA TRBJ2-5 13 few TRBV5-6 TGTGCCAGCAGTTGGGGAGTTCCAGAGACCCAGTACTTC CASSWGVPETQYF
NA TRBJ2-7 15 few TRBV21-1 TGTGCCAGCAGCCTGCGCTGGTGGGACTCCTACGAGCAGTACTTC CASSLRWWDSYEQYF
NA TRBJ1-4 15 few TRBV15 TGTGCCACCAGGATTGGCGGTCAGGGGTTAGGAAAACTGTTTTTT CATRIGGQGLGKLFF
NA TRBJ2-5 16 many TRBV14 TGTGCCAGCAGCCAAGGCTTATGGACCACCCAAGAGACCCAGTACTTC CASSQGLWTTQETQYF
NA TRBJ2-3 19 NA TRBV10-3 TGTGCCATCAGTGACCCTCGTGCAGGGAAGAATCTAAGCACAGATACGCAGTATTTT CAISDPRAGKNLSTDTQYF
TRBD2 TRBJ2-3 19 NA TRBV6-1 TGTGCCAGCAGTGAGGGTGTGCTAGCGGGGAAGAAGAGCACAGATACGCAGTATTTT CASSEGVLAGKKSTDTQYF
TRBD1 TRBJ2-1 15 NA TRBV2 TGTGCCAGCAGGGGAGACAGGGTCTCCTACAATGAGCAGTTCTTC CASRGDRVSYNEQFF
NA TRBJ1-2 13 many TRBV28 TGTGCCAGTAAACAGGGCTCCAACTATGGCTACACCTTC CASKQGSNYGYTF
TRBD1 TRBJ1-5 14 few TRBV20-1 TGCAGTGCTAGTACAGGGGGCAGCAATCAGCCCCAGCATTTT CSASTGGSNQPQHF
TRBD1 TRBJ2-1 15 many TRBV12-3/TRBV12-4 TGTGCCAGCAGGGACCGGAAATTAGGGGGCCTTGAGCAGTTCTTC CASRDRKLGGLEQFF
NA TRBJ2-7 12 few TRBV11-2 TGTGCCAGCAGCGTATGGGGGTACGAGCAGTACTTC CASSVWGYEQYF
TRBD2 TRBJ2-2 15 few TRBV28 TGTGCCAGCAGTTTGGGGACTAGCGGGAGGCGGGAGCTGTTTTTT CASSLGTSGRRELFF
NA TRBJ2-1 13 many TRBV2 TGTGCCAGCATACCTAGGAGTAGGAATGAGCAGTTCTTC CASIPRSRNEQFF
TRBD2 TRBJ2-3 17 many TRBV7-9 TGTGCCAGCAGCCACATGACGACGGGGGGGAGCACAGATACGCAGTATTTT CASSHMTTGGSTDTQYF
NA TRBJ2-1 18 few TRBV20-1 TGCAGTGCTAGAGACCGCTCCTCAGGGTACTACTCCTACAATGAGCAGTTCTTC CSARDRSSGYYSYNEQFF
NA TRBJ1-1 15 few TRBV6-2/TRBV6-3 TGTGCCAGCAGTTACACCAGGACGTCGGACACTGAAGCTTTCTTT CASSYTRTSDTEAFF
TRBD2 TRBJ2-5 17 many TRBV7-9 TGTGCCAGCAGCTTAATTTGTCTAGCGGGAGAGGAAGAGACCCAGTACTTC CASSLICLAGEEETQYF
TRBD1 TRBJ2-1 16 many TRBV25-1 TGTGCCAGCAGTGAAGTGGGGACAGGGAAGGTCAATGAGCAGTTCTTC CASSEVGTGKVNEQFF
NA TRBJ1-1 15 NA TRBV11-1 TGTGCCAGCAGCTTACGTGCGGGGATGAACACTGAAGCTTTCTTT CASSLRAGMNTEAFF